The sequence of this TCR beta chain was determined in a study of graft-versus-host responses after intestinal transplantation. At the level of the study: Every transplant recipient was induced with anti-thymocyte globulin, then maintained on tacrolimus and steroids for approximately three years.

Germline V gene sequence: CDR1 SEHNR, CDR2 FQNEAQ (reference sequence). The CDR3 sequence is 14 residues long. V lost 5 bases and J lost 9, with 17 bases in between. Only in-frame clones appear in the TCRdb table, and some are missing; sequencing was by immunoSEQ multiplex PCR. The sample holds about 97,000 clones, 80% to 95% seen once. This TCR was recovered from a human patient who received an intestinal transplant, so some T cells may come from the graft donor. Sequencing was performed on PBMCs, taken 450 to 480 days after intestinal transplant. V and J are TRBV7-9 and TRBJ1-5, with no clear D. The CDR3 sequence is CASSPNSGPAPQHF. In nucleotides, the CDR3 is TGTGCCAGCAGCCCCAACTCCGGACCGGCGCCCCAGCATTTT.